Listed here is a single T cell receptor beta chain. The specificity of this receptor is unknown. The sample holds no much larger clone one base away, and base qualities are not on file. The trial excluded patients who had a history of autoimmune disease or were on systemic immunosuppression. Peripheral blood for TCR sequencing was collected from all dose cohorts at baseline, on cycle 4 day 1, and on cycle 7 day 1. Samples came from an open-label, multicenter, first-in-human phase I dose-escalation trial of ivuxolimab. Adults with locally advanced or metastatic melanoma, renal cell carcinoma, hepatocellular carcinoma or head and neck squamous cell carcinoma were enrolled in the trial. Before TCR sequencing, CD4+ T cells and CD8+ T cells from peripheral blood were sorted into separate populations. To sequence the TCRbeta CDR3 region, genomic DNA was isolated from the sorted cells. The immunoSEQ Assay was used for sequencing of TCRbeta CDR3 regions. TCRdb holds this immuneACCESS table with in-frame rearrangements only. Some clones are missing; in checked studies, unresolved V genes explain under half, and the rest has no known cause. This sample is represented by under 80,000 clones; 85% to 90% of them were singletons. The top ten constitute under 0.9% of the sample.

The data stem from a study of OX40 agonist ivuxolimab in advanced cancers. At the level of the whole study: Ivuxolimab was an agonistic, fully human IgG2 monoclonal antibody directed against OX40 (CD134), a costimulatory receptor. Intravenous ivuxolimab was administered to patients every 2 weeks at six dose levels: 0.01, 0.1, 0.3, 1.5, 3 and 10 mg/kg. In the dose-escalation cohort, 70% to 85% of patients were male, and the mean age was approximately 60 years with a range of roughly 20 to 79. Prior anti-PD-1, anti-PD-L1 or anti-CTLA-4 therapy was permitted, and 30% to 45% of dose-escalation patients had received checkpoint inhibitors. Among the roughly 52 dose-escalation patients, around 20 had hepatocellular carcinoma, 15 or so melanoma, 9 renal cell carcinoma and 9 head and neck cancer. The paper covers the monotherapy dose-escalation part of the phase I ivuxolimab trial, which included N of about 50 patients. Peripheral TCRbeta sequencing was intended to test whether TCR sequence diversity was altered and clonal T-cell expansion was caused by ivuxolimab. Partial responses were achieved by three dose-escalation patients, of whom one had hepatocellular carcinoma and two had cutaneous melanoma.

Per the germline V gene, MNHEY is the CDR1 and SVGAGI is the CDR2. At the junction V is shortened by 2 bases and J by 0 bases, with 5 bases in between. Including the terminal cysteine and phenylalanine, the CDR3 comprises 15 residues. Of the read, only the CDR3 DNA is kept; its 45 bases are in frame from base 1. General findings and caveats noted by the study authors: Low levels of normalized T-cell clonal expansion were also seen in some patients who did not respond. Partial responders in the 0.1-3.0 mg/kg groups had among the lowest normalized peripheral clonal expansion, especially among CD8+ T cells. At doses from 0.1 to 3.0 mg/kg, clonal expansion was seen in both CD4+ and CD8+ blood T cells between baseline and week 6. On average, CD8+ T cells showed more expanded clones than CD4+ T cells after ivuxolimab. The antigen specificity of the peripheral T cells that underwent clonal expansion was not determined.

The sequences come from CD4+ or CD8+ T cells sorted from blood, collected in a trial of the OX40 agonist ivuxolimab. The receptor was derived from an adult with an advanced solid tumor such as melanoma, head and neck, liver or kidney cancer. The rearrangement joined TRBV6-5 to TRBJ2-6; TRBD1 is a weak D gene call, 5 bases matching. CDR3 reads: CASSYQGSGANVLTF. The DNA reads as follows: TGTGCCAGCAGTTACCAGGGCTCTGGGGCCAACGTCCTGACTTTC.